These 25 T cell receptor beta chains came from one sample sequenced in a study of cytomegalovirus exposure and HLA in healthy donors. A multiplex PCR was run with 60 Vbeta primers and 13 Jbeta primers. Sequencing used immunoSEQ multiplex PCR; TCRdb keeps in-frame clones, though not all of them. The sample data list roughly 77,000 clones. Input material: PBMCs. The receptors originated from a female donor in good health and CMV-seropositive.

J is TRBJ1-2 and V is TRBV5-1; D remains ambiguous. There are 15 residues in the CDR3. V lost 0 bases and J 7 bases, leaving 16 bases between the germline ends. Germline CDR1 SGHRS, CDR2 YFSETQ. The CDR3 sequence: CASSLDEGLRSGYTF. The DNA for the CDR3 is TGCGCCAGCAGCTTGGACGAGGGCCTTAGAAGTGGCTACACCTTC. Full variable domain (outside the CDR3, taken from reference TRBV5-1 and TRBJ1-2): KAGVTQTPRYLIKTRGQQVTLSCSPISGHRSVSWYQQTPGQGLQFLFEYFSETQRNKGNFPGRFSGRQFSNSRSEMNVSTLELGDSALYLCASSLDEGLRSGYTFGSGTRLTVV.

The chain combines TRBV28 with TRBJ2-3; 7 positions agree with TRBD2. Trimming removed 4 bases from V and 2 bases from J; junction bases left unmatched: 6. Per the germline V gene, CDR1 is MDHEN and CDR2 is SYDVKM. The CDR3 extends over 15 amino acids. CDR3 DNA: TGTGCCAGCAGTTCGGCGCGGGAGAACACAGATACGCAGTATTTT. This codes for CASSSARENTDTQYF.

The J gene is TRBJ1-1, the V gene TRBV5-5; TRBD1 matches at 7 bases. Losses at the gene ends were 3 bases for V and 10 bases for J; bases not matched to a gene: 6. CDR1 is SGHKS, CDR2 YYEKEE, per germline (reference sequence). The CDR3 spans 12 residues. The CDR3 nucleotides are TGTGCCAGCAGCTCAGGGACAGAAAGAGCTTTCTTT. Its translation: CASSSGTERAFF.

The chain couples TRBV28 to TRBJ1-5; TRBD1 is a possible D gene (5 bases). The germline V gene encodes CDR1 MDHEN and CDR2 SYDVKM. Deletions cut 8 bases from V and 1 base from J, with 9 bases between. The CDR3 covers 13 residues. In nucleotides, the CDR3 is TGTGCCAGCTTTGGGGGGAGCAATCAGCCCCAGCATTTT. Translating it yields CASFGGSNQPQHF.

The chain couples TRBV4-1 to TRBJ2-1; the match to TRBD2 covers 9 bases. The CDR3 is 17 amino acids. Germline V gives CDR1 MGHRA, CDR2 YSYEKL. V lost 0 bases, J lost 3 bases, and 6 bases stayed unmatched. The CDR3: CASSQDPSGTLYNEQFF. CDR3 DNA sequence: TGCGCCAGCAGCCAAGACCCTAGCGGGACCCTCTACAATGAGCAGTTCTTC.

The genes are TRBV28 and TRBJ2-2; D gene unclear. CDR1 and CDR2 (germline): MDHEN, SYDVKM. The CDR3 contains 15 residues. Trimming shortened V by 5 bases and J by 4 bases, and 14 bases separated the two germline ends. Here the CDR3 reads CASSQPTRFTGELFF. The CDR3 DNA reads as TGTGCCAGCAGTCAACCGACAAGATTCACCGGGGAGCTGTTTTTT. The whole variable domain, remainder taken from reference TRBV28 and TRBJ2-2, is DVKVTQSSRYLVKRTGEKVFLECVQDMDHENMFWYRQDPGLGLRLIYFSYDVKMKEKGDIPEGYSVSREKKERFSLILESASTNQTSMYLCASSQPTRFTGELFFGEGSRLTVL.

The chain couples TRBV28 to TRBJ2-7, with D tentatively TRBD1 (6 bases). From germline, CDR1 is MDHEN and CDR2 SYDVKM. Trimming stripped 6 bases from V and 5 bases from J, with 17 bases between. This CDR3 region has 14 residues. In DNA form, the CDR3 reads TGTGCCAGCAGGCAGCCCGGGACAACACACGAGCAGTACTTC. Translating it yields CASRQPGTTHEQYF.

The chain employs TRBV10-3 and TRBJ2-2, with 7 bases aligning to TRBD1. The V and J ends lost 5 bases and 7 bases, in that order; junction bases with no gene match: 7. Germline loops: CDR1 ENHRY, CDR2 SYGVKD. The CDR3 length is 14 residues. CDR3 coding DNA: TGTGCCATCAGTCACGGACGGGACAGCGGGGAGCTGTTTTTT. This sequence encodes CAISHGRDSGELFF.

The CDR3 DNA reads as TGTGCCAGCAGTGAATGGGCGGGTGCCGCAGATACGCAGTATTTT. Amino acid sequence: CASSEWAGAADTQYF. The J gene is TRBJ2-3, the V gene TRBV2; TRBD2 is a possible D gene (5 bases). Germline V gives CDR1 SNHLY, CDR2 FYNNEI. V shed 2 bases and J shed 4 bases, with 13 bases lying between them. The CDR3 runs 15 residues.

The chain recombines TRBV6-1 with TRBJ1-1; D is uncertain. Per germline, CDR1 MNHNS and CDR2 SASEGT. Deletions cut 7 bases from V and 3 bases from J, with 6 bases between. This CDR3 region has 11 residues. CDR3 nucleotide sequence: TGTGCCAGCAAGCTTGACACTGAAGCTTTCTTT. Residues: CASKLDTEAFF.

This CDR3 is CASSPAGTGELFF. In DNA, the CDR3 is TGTGCCAGTAGTCCCGCGGGGACCGGGGAGCTGTTTTTT. The genes are TRBV19 and TRBJ2-2, with a weak D call TRBD2 (6 bases). The CDR3 has 13 amino acids. Germline V gives CDR1 LNHDA, CDR2 SQIVND (reference sequence). Trimming took off 5 bases at V and 5 bases at J, with 9 bases between the two ends.

Concerning this clone itself: The germline gene is not matched at one end of the junction; a read error may be the cause. The V and J genes are TRBV9 and TRBJ2-3, with D possibly being TRBD1 (5 bases). The CDR3 runs 14 residues. Germline V gene sequence: CDR1 SGDLS, CDR2 YYNGEE. CDR3 protein: CAGSTGPSTDTQYF. The CDR3 DNA follows: TGTGCCGGCAGCACAGGCCCTAGCACAGATACGCAGTATTTT.

Concerning this clone itself: Other DNA sequences in the same sample also yield this CDR3. This chain links TRBV9 with TRBJ2-1, with 7 bases matching TRBD2. CDR1 and CDR2 (germline): SGDLS, YYNGEE. V was pared by 1 base and J by 2 bases, with 3 bases of the junction left unmatched. The CDR3 covers 15 residues. The CDR3 nucleotides are TGTGCCAGCAGCGTAACGAGCGGGACCTACAATGAGCAGTTCTTC. This translates into CASSVTSGTYNEQFF. The whole variable domain, filled in from reference TRBV9 and TRBJ2-1, reads DSGVTQTPKHLITATGQRVTLRCSPRSGDLSVYWYQQSLDQGLQFLIQYYNGEERAKGNILERFSAQQFPDLHSELNLSSLELGDSALYFCASSVTSGTYNEQFFGPGTRLTVL.

This rearrangement joins TRBV4-1 to TRBJ2-7, with 7 bases fitting TRBD1. V gave up 5 bases and J gave up 2 bases; unmatched junction bases: 9. The CDR3 covers 15 residues. CDR1 MGHRA and CDR2 YSYEKL come from the germline V gene. As DNA, the CDR3 is TGCGCCAGCAGCATCGCCGCCGGACAGGCCTACGAGCAGTACTTC. Translated: CASSIAAGQAYEQYF.

This chain joins TRBV6-5 and TRBJ1-1; D ambiguous. The CDR3 is 13 amino acids. Germline assignment: CDR1 MNHEY and CDR2 SVGAGI. V shed 10 bases and J shed 0 bases, with 12 bases lying between them. The CDR3 region has the DNA TGTGCCATCCGGGAAAGAATGAACACTGAAGCTTTCTTT. Translation: CAIRERMNTEAFF.

The J gene is TRBJ1-6, the V gene TRBV14; no clear D gene. V was cut by 4 bases and J by 6 bases, with 13 bases left in between. From germline, CDR1 is SGHDN and CDR2 FVKESK. The CDR3 spans 15 residues. CDR3 amino acids: CASSLLARSNSPLHF. CDR3 sequence (DNA): TGTGCCAGCAGCCTCTTGGCTCGAAGTAATTCACCCCTCCACTTT.

This rearrangement joins TRBV7-9 to TRBJ2-5, with TRBD2 identical over 9 bases. The end of the DNA fits TRBJ2-7 better, so the J call may be wrong. CDR3 length equals 16 residues. Germline assignment: CDR1 SEHNR and CDR2 FQNEAQ (reference sequence). CDR3 nucleotides: TGTGCCAGCAGCGGAAGACTAGCGGAGAGCTCCTACGAGCAGTACTTC. This encodes CASSGRLAESSYEQYF.

The rearrangement joins TRBV10-3 to TRBJ2-1; TRBD2 matches at 12 bases. The trim removed 3 bases at V and 6 bases at J, leaving 12 bases unmatched. The CDR3 runs 18 residues. The germline V gene encodes CDR1 ENHRY and CDR2 SYGVKD. The CDR3 nucleotides read TGTGCCATCAGTGATTCCGGGACTAGCGGGTTCACCGGCAATGAGCAGTTCTTC. It specifies CAISDSGTSGFTGNEQFF.

V gene TRBV6-5 combines with J gene TRBJ1-2; 7 bases are shared with TRBD1. Germline V gives CDR1 MNHEY, CDR2 SVGAGI. The J segment lost 8 bases and the V segment lost 5 bases, leaving 8 bases of the junction unmatched. This CDR3 spans 13 amino acids. The CDR3 loop is CASSADRVGGYTF. CDR3 in DNA: TGTGCCAGCAGTGCAGACAGGGTCGGAGGCTACACCTTC.

V is TRBV29-1 and J is TRBJ1-3; D unresolved. Germline loops: CDR1 SQVTM, CDR2 ANQGSEA. The CDR3 runs 12 residues. Trimming pared 6 bases from V and 0 bases from J, leaving 6 bases between. CDR3 bases: TGCAGCGTGTGGAGCTCTGGAAACACCATATATTTT. Its translation is CSVWSSGNTIYF. Full variable domain (outside the CDR3, taken from reference TRBV29-1 and TRBJ1-3): SAVISQKPSRDICQRGTSLTIQCQVDSQVTMMFWYRQQPGQSLTLIATANQGSEATYESGFVIDKFPISRPNLTFSTLTVSNMSPEDSSIYLCSVWSSGNTIYFGEGSWLTVV.

CDR3 region: CASSPGQQYGYTF. The CDR3 nucleotides read TGTGCCAGCAGCCCAGGACAGCAGTATGGCTACACCTTC. J is TRBJ1-2 and V is TRBV6-6; perhaps TRBD1 as D (6 bases). The germline V gene encodes CDR1 MNHNY and CDR2 SVGAGI (reference sequence). This CDR3 region has 13 residues. Trimming pared 6 bases from V and 5 bases from J, leaving 13 bases between.

V is TRBV18 and J is TRBJ1-1; D may be TRBD1 (6 bases). The CDR3 has 16 amino acids. Germline V gene sequence: CDR1 KGHSH, CDR2 LQKENI. V shed 4 bases and J shed 0 bases, with 15 bases lying between them. CDR3 in amino acids: CASSQHHREMNTEAFF. The CDR3 DNA is TGTGCCAGCTCACAACACCACAGGGAGATGAACACTGAAGCTTTCTTT. The full variable domain, completed using reference TRBV18 and TRBJ1-1, is NAGVMQNPRHLVRRRGQEARLRCSPMKGHSHVYWYRQLPEEGLKFMVYLQKENIIDESGMPKERFSAEFPKEGPSILRIQQVVRGDSAAYFCASSQHHREMNTEAFFGQGTRLTVV.

V usage is TRBV18 and J usage is TRBJ2-5, with 7 nucleotides matching TRBD2. With V trimmed by 6 bases and J by 7 bases, 11 bases remained unmatched. CDR3 size: 14 residues. In germline, CDR1 is KGHSH, CDR2 LQKENI. The CDR3 protein is CASSRSGAEGTQYF. DNA of the CDR3: TGTGCCAGCTCCCGGAGCGGGGCCGAGGGGACCCAGTACTTC.

The chain employs TRBV6-5 and TRBJ1-1, with 7 nucleotides matching TRBD1. Germline CDR1 and CDR2: MNHEY and SVGAGI. The junction had 8 bases not matched to a gene; V was cut back by 6 bases and J by 10 bases. CDR3 length: 12 residues. The DNA of the CDR3 is TGTGCCAGCAGATCCGACAGGGAACGAGCTTTCTTT. Translating gives CASRSDRERAFF.

The chain is built from TRBV14 and TRBJ1-2; TRBD1 agrees at 7 bases. Germline lookup yields CDR1 SGHDN and CDR2 FVKESK. The CDR3 contains 15 residues. V dropped 4 bases and J dropped 3; count of bases not matched to a gene: 8. The CDR3 nucleotides are TGTGCCAGCAGCCGGAAACAGACAGGGTACTATGGCTACACCTTC. This codes for CASSRKQTGYYGYTF.